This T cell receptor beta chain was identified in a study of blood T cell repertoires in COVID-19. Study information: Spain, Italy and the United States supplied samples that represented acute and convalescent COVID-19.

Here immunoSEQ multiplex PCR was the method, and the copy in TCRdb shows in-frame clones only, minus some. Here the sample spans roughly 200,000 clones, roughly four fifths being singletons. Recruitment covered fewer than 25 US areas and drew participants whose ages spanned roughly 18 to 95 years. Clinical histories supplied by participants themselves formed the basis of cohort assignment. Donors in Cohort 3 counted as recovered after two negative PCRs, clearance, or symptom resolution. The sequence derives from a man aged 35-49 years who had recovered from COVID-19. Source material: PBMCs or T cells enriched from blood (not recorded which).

This CDR3 reads CASSWSGTMNTGELFF. The CDR3 DNA reads as TGCGCCAGCAGCTGGTCCGGGACTATGAACACCGGGGAGCTGTTTTTT. This rearrangement joins TRBV5-1 to TRBJ2-2; 7 bases are a match to TRBD2. Germline V gives CDR1 SGHRS, CDR2 YFSETQ. The CDR3 totals 16 residues. V trimming: 3 bases; J trimming: 1 base; junction bases outside the gene matches: 6. Full variable domain (missing parts from reference TRBV5-1 and TRBJ2-2): KAGVTQTPRYLIKTRGQQVTLSCSPISGHRSVSWYQQTPGQGLQFLFEYFSETQRNKGNFPGRFSGRQFSNSRSEMNVSTLELGDSALYLCASSWSGTMNTGELFFGEGSRLTVL.